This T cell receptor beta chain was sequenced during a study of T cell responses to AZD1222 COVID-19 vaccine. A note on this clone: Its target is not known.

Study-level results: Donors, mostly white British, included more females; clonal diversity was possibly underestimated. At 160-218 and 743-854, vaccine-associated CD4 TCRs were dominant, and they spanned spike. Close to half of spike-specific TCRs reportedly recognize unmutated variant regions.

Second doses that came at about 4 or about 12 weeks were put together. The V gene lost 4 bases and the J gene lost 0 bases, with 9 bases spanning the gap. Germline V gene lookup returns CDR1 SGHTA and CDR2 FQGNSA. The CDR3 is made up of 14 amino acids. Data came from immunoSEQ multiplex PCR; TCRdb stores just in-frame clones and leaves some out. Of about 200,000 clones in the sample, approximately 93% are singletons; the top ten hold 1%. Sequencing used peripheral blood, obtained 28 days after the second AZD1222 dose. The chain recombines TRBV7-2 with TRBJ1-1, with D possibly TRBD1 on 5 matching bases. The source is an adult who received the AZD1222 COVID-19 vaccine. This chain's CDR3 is CASSSTALNTEAFF. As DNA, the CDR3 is TGTGCCAGCAGCTCGACAGCCCTGAACACTGAAGCTTTCTTT.